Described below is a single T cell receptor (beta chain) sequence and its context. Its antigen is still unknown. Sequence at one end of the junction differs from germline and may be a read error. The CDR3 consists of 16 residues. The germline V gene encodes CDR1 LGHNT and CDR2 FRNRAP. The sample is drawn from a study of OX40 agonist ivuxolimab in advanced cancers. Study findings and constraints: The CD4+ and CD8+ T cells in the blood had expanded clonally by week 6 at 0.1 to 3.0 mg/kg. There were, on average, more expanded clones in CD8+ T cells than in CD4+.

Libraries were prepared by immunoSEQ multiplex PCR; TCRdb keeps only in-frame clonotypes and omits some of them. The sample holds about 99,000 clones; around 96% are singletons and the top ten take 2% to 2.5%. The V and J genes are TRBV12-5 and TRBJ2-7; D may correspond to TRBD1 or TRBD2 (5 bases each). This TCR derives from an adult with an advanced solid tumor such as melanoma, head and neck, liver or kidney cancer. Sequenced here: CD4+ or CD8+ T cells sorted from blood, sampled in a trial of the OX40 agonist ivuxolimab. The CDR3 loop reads CASGLALRDAASGLDF. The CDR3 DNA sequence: TGTGCTAGTGGTTTGGCACTCCGGGACGCTGCCTCGGGGTTGGACTTC.